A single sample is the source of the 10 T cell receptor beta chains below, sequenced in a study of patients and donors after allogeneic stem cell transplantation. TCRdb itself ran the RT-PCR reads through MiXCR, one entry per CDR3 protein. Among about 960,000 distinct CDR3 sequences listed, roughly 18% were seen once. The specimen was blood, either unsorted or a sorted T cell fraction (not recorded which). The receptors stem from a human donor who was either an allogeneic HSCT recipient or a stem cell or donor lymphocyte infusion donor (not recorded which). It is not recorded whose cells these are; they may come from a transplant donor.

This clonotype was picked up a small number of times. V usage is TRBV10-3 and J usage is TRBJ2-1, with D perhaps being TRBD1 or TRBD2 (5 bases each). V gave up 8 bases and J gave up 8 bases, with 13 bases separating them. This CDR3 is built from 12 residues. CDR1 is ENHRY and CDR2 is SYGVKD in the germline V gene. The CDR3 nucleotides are TGTGCCATCGGGACGAGGGGCGATGAGCAGTTCTTC. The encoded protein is CAIGTRGDEQFF.

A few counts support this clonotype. CDR3 DNA: TGTGCCAGCAGTTATGGGCAGGGGGCTTTGGAGACCCAGTACTTC. It encodes CASSYGQGALETQYF. The chain recombines TRBV6-5 with TRBJ2-5; TRBD1 agrees at 8 bases. The CDR3 has 15 residues. In germline, CDR1 is MNHEY, CDR2 SVGAGI. V shed 3 bases and J 5 bases; nucleotides not matched to a gene: 8.

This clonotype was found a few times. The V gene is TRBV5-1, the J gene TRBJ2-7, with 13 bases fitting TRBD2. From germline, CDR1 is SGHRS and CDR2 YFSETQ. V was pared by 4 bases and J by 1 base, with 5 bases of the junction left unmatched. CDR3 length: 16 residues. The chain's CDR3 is CASSPGTSGISYEQYF. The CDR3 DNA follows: TGCGCCAGCAGCCCCGGGACTAGCGGGATTTCCTACGAGCAGTACTTC.

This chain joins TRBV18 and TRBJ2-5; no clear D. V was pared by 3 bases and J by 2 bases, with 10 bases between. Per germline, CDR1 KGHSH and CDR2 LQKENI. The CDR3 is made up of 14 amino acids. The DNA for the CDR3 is TGTGCCAGCTCACCGACCGTCAGTCAAGAGACCCAGTACTTC. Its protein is CASSPTVSQETQYF.

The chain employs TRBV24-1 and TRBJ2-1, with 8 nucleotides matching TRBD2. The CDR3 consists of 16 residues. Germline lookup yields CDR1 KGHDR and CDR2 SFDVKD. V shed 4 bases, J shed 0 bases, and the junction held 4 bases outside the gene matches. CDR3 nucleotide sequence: TGTGCCACCAGTGAACGCGGGGGGAGCTCCTACAATGAGCAGTTCTTC. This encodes CATSERGGSSYNEQFF.

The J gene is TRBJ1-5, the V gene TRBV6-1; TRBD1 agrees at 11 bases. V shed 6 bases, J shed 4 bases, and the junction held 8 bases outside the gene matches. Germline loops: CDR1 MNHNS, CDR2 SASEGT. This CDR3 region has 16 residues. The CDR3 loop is CASSRHGTGGNQPQHF. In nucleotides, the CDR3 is TGTGCCAGCAGCCGCCACGGGACAGGGGGGAATCAGCCCCAGCATTTT.

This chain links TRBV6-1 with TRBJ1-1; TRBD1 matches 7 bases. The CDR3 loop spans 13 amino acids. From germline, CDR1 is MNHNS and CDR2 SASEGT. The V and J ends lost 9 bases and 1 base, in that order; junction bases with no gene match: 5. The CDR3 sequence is CASHRDRNTEAFF. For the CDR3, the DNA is TGTGCCAGTCACCGGGACAGGAACACTGAAGCTTTCTTT.

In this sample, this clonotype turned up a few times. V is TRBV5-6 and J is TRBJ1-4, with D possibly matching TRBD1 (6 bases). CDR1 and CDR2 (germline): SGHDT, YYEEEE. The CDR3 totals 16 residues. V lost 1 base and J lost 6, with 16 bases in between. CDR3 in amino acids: CASSLRQGRMDEKLFF. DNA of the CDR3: TGTGCCAGCAGCTTGCGGCAGGGGAGGATGGATGAAAAACTGTTTTTT.

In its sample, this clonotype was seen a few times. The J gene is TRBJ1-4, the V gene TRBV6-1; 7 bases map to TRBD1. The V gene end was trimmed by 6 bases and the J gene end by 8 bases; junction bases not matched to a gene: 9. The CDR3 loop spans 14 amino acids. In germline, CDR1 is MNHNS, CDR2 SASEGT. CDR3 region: CASRSGQTVEKLFF. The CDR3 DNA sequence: TGTGCCAGCAGGTCGGGACAGACCGTAGAAAAACTGTTTTTT.

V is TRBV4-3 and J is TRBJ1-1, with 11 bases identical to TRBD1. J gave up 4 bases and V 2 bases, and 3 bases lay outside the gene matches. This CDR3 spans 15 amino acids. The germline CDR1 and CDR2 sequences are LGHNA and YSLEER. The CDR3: CASSQLGQGVTEAFF. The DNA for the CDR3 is TGCGCCAGCAGCCAACTGGGACAGGGGGTCACTGAAGCTTTCTTT.